The 29 T cell receptor beta chains below were found in one sample sequenced in a study of blood T cell repertoires in COVID-19. Clones were read by immunoSEQ multiplex PCR, and TCRdb kept only the in-frame ones, dropping some. The table lists about 98,000 clones, 84% of them singletons. Sequenced: peripheral blood. The receptors come from a man aged 40-55 years with active or convalescent COVID-19.

The genes are TRBV9 and TRBJ2-2; D may be TRBD1 (5 bases). The CDR3 is made up of 16 amino acids. V was trimmed by 4 bases and J by 4 bases, leaving 17 bases between them. CDR1 is SGDLS and CDR2 is YYNGEE in the germline V gene. CDR3 nucleotide sequence: TGTGCCAGCAGCACCAGAGGCAGGGTCGGCACCGGGGAGCTGTTTTTT. It encodes CASSTRGRVGTGELFF.

CDR3 DNA sequence: TGTGCCAGCAGCTCCCGGACAGACAGATCTGAAGCTTTCTTT. Translation: CASSSRTDRSEAFF. The chain has TRBV5-6 and TRBJ1-1; possibly TRBD1 for D (6 bases). CDR3 length: 14 residues. Looked up from germline, CDR1 is SGHDT and CDR2 is YYEEEE. The germline V and J ends were trimmed by 3 bases and 6 bases, with 15 bases remaining between them.

The V call is TRBV3-1 (or the pseudogene TRBV3-2), the J call TRBJ1-1; maybe TRBD1 (6 bases). The V end lost 0 bases, the J end lost 4 bases, and 12 bases lay between the germline ends. Germline V gives CDR1 LGHDT, CDR2 YNNKEL (reference sequence). The CDR3 covers 15 residues. CDR3 residues: CASSQDGFRGTEAFF. Written as DNA, the CDR3 is TGTGCCAGCAGCCAAGATGGGTTCAGGGGCACTGAAGCTTTCTTT.

The chain recombines TRBV27 with TRBJ2-1, with 8 bases aligning to TRBD1. CDR3 size: 15 residues. The V and J ends lost 10 bases and 6 bases, in that order; junction bases with no gene match: 14. Per the germline V gene, CDR1 is MNHEY and CDR2 is SMNVEV (reference sequence). The CDR3 DNA follows: TGTGCCACGAACCGGGGACAGGTTAGGTCCAATGAGCAGTTCTTC. Amino acids: CATNRGQVRSNEQFF.

J is TRBJ2-2 and V is TRBV3-1 (or the pseudogene TRBV3-2); 7 bases are shared with TRBD1. CDR1 is LGHDT, CDR2 YNNKEL, per germline (reference sequence). The CDR3 length is 17 residues. The trim removed 0 bases at V and 3 bases at J, leaving 7 bases unmatched. CDR3 sequence: CASSQDKGTAHTGELFF. Here the CDR3 DNA reads TGTGCCAGCAGCCAAGATAAAGGGACAGCACACACCGGGGAGCTGTTTTTT.

This clone was recorded only once. V is TRBV6-5 and J is TRBJ2-3; D call uncertain. CDR3 length equals 14 residues. Germline-derived CDR1 and CDR2 are MNHEY and SVGAGI. Trimming shortened V by 6 bases and J by 3 bases, and 13 bases separated the two germline ends. CDR3 coding DNA: TGTGCCAGCAGCATCCCGGGTTTTACAGATACGCAGTATTTT. Encoded protein: CASSIPGFTDTQYF.

The gene calls are TRBV21-1 and TRBJ2-1; TRBD2 is the table's D call and was not checked against the DNA. TRBV21-1 is flagged as a pseudogene. The CDR3 consists of 15 residues. The CDR3 coding sequence is TGTGCCAGCAACCGACTAACCCCCCCTTACAATGAGCAGTTCTTC. Its translation: CASNRLTPPYNEQFF.

V is TRBV9 and J is TRBJ2-6; possible D gene TRBD1, 5 bases. Germline assignment: CDR1 SGDLS and CDR2 YYNGEE. CDR3 size: 19 residues. Trimming removed 3 bases at V and 0 bases at J, with 19 bases between. This CDR3 reads CASSGVGAPPLSGANVLTF. In nucleotides, the CDR3 is TGTGCCAGCAGCGGGGTTGGGGCCCCACCCCTCTCTGGGGCCAACGTCCTGACTTTC. Full variable domain (missing parts from reference TRBV9 and TRBJ2-6): DSGVTQTPKHLITATGQRVTLRCSPRSGDLSVYWYQQSLDQGLQFLIQYYNGEERAKGNILERFSAQQFPDLHSELNLSSLELGDSALYFCASSGVGAPPLSGANVLTFGAGSRLTVL.

This chain links TRBV19 with TRBJ2-5, with unresolved D. This CDR3 spans 12 amino acids. The germline V gene has CDR1 LNHDA and CDR2 SQIVND (reference sequence). V was pared by 6 bases and J by 5 bases, with 10 bases between. CDR3: CASSPTRETQYF. The DNA of the CDR3 is TGTGCCAGTAGCCCTACCCGGGAGACCCAGTACTTC.

The V gene is TRBV4-3, the J gene TRBJ1-4; 8 nucleotides match TRBD1. V shed 0 bases and J 8 bases; nucleotides not matched to a gene: 8. The CDR3 sequence is 16 residues long. Germline V lookup: CDR1 LGHNA, CDR2 YSLEER. Here the CDR3 reads CASSQEPGRGREKLFF. CDR3 DNA sequence: TGCGCCAGCAGCCAAGAACCGGGCAGGGGGCGAGAAAAACTGTTTTTT.

This chain joins TRBV19 and TRBJ2-7; the D gene is possibly TRBD1 (5 bases). V dropped 6 bases and J dropped 2 bases, with 14 bases sitting between them. Germline values: CDR1 LNHDA, CDR2 SQIVND (reference sequence). The CDR3 sequence is 14 residues long. The CDR3 DNA sequence: TGTGCCAGTAGCCGATCGGACATGACCTACGAGCAGTACTTC. It translates to CASSRSDMTYEQYF.

This clone appeared once. This chain connects TRBV5-1 to TRBJ1-5, with 10 bases aligning to TRBD1. The CDR3 extends over 16 amino acids. Germline trimming cut 4 bases from V and 3 bases from J; bases unmatched to any gene: 7. The germline V gene has CDR1 SGHRS and CDR2 YFSETQ. The CDR3 loop reads CASSLEGTGVNQPQHF. CDR3 coding DNA: TGCGCCAGCAGCCTGGAAGGGACAGGGGTCAATCAGCCCCAGCATTTT.

The chain links TRBV2 to TRBJ1-1; D remains ambiguous. There are 14 residues in the CDR3. The V end was cut by 3 bases, the J end by 1 base, with 9 bases between. In germline, CDR1 is SNHLY, CDR2 FYNNEI. DNA of the CDR3: TGTGCCAGCAGTGACAGGCGGGGGAACACTGAAGCTTTCTTT. This translates into CASSDRRGNTEAFF.

This clone was recorded only once. The CDR3 here is CASSQDNRGRSPLHF. CDR3 DNA: TGTGCCAGCAGCCAAGATAACAGGGGGCGTTCACCCCTCCACTTT. The rearrangement uses TRBV3-1 (or the pseudogene TRBV3-2) and TRBJ1-6, with 9 bases fitting TRBD1. After removal of 0 bases from V and 9 bases from J, the junction contained 3 bases not matched to a gene. Per the germline V gene, CDR1 is LGHDT and CDR2 is YNNKEL (reference sequence). The CDR3 extends over 15 amino acids.

CDR3 in amino acids: CASSLGGTGNTEAFF. The CDR3 bases are TGTGCCAGCAGCTTGGGGGGGACAGGTAACACTGAAGCTTTCTTT. V and J are TRBV7-2 and TRBJ1-1; 8 bases are a match to TRBD1. Germline trimming cut 3 bases from V and 2 bases from J; bases unmatched to any gene: 5. CDR3 length equals 15 residues. Germline assignment: CDR1 SGHTA and CDR2 FQGNSA.

The V call is TRBV5-6, the J call TRBJ1-1; D gene uncertain. Trimming left V 4 bases short and J 5 bases short, with 15 bases between. This CDR3 region has 14 residues. Per germline, CDR1 SGHDT and CDR2 YYEEEE. CDR3 nucleotide sequence: TGTGCCAGCAGCCGCGAGGGATTAAGAACTGAAGCTTTCTTT. The encoded protein is CASSREGLRTEAFF.

This sequence joins TRBV7-2 and TRBJ1-3; no clear D gene. V lost 7 bases, J lost 0 bases, and 4 bases lay in between. Germline-derived CDR1 and CDR2 are SGHTA and FQGNSA. The CDR3 spans 12 residues. Here the CDR3 DNA reads TGTGCCAGCACCTCCTCTGGAAACACCATATATTTT. It translates to CASTSSGNTIYF.

The V gene is TRBV7-8, the J gene TRBJ1-1, with 12 bases matching TRBD1. V lost 4 bases and J lost 5; bases outside the gene matches: 8. This CDR3 has 16 residues. Germline lookup yields CDR1 SGHVS and CDR2 FQNEAQ. CDR3 protein: CASSSYRDRGRTEAFF. The CDR3 DNA is TGTGCCAGCAGCTCCTACCGGGACAGGGGGCGAACTGAAGCTTTCTTT.

The V gene is TRBV2, the J gene TRBJ1-6; D uncertain. The CDR3 is 16 amino acids. The germline V gene has CDR1 SNHLY and CDR2 FYNNEI. The ends were cut back, 3 bases at V and 9 bases at J, with 18 bases in the middle. The chain's CDR3 is CASSDEQLGSGSPLHF. CDR3 DNA: TGTGCCAGCAGTGATGAACAGTTGGGTAGCGGTTCACCCCTCCACTTT.

The rearrangement uses TRBV7-7 and TRBJ2-7; D might be TRBD1 (5 bases). Trimming removed 1 base at V and 4 bases at J, with 17 bases between. Germline values: CDR1 SSHAT, CDR2 FNYEAQ (reference sequence). The CDR3 covers 16 residues. The CDR3 sequence: CASSLGESRASYEQYF. The CDR3 nucleotides read TGTGCCAGCAGCTTAGGAGAAAGCAGGGCCTCGTACGAGCAGTACTTC. The full variable domain, completed using reference TRBV7-7 and TRBJ2-7, is GAGVSQSPRYKVTKRGQDVTLRCDPISSHATLYWYQQALGQGPEFLTYFNYEAQPDKSGLPSDRFSAERPEGSISTLTIQRTEQRDSAMYRCASSLGESRASYEQYFGPGTRLTVT.

The chain couples TRBV5-1 to TRBJ2-2, with D possibly TRBD2 on 6 matching bases. Germline lookup yields CDR1 SGHRS and CDR2 YFSETQ. The CDR3 contains 15 residues. Between the trimmed V and J ends, which lost 4 bases and 5 bases, there was a span of 15 bases. The CDR3 protein is CASSPPRGRTGELFF. The CDR3 region has the DNA TGCGCCAGCAGCCCACCTCGGGGGAGAACCGGGGAGCTGTTTTTT. The variable domain in full, completed from reference TRBV5-1 and TRBJ2-2, reads KAGVTQTPRYLIKTRGQQVTLSCSPISGHRSVSWYQQTPGQGLQFLFEYFSETQRNKGNFPGRFSGRQFSNSRSEMNVSTLELGDSALYLCASSPPRGRTGELFFGEGSRLTVL.

The rearrangement joins TRBV5-6 to TRBJ1-3, with TRBD1 identical over 8 bases. The trim removed 3 bases at V and 3 bases at J, leaving 5 bases unmatched. The CDR3 runs to 15 residues. Per the germline V gene, CDR1 is SGHDT and CDR2 is YYEEEE. CDR3 bases: TGTGCCAGCAGCTACGCGACAGGGGTTGGAAACACCATATATTTT. Translating it yields CASSYATGVGNTIYF.

With respect to this clone: One junction end disagrees with the germline gene, perhaps due to a read error. This chain links TRBV12-3 or TRBV12-4 with TRBJ2-7, with TRBD1 identical over 9 bases. The CDR3 is 12 amino acids. CDR3 DNA sequence: TGTGCCAGCAGTACCAAACAGGGGGCGGCTTTTTTC. As protein: CASSTKQGAAFF.

The CDR3 DNA reads as TGTGCCAGCAGCCAATTGCAGGGCCAAGAGACCCAGTACTTC. This encodes CASSQLQGQETQYF. This chain uses TRBV3-1 (or the pseudogene TRBV3-2) with TRBJ2-5; perhaps TRBD1 as D (5 bases). The V gene lost 2 bases and the J gene lost 1 base, with 8 bases spanning the gap. Germline loops: CDR1 LGHDT, CDR2 YNNKEL (reference sequence). This CDR3 contains 14 residues.

This chain joins TRBV19 and TRBJ1-2, with TRBD1 identical over 7 bases. The germline V gene has CDR1 LNHDA and CDR2 SQIVND (reference sequence). With V trimmed by 6 bases and J by 0 bases, 4 bases remained unmatched. The CDR3 covers 14 residues. The CDR3 spells CASRHDRANYGYTF. In nucleotides, the CDR3 is TGTGCCAGTAGACACGACAGGGCTAACTATGGCTACACCTTC. Filled out from reference TRBV19 and TRBJ1-2, the complete variable domain reads DGGITQSPKYLFRKEGQNVTLSCEQNLNHDAMYWYRQDPGQGLRLIYYSQIVNDFQKGDIAEGYSVSREKKESFPLTVTSAQKNPTAFYLCASRHDRANYGYTFGSGTRLTVV.

The V gene is TRBV3-1 (or the pseudogene TRBV3-2), the J gene TRBJ1-5, with TRBD1 as a possible D gene (5 bases). V was clipped by 1 base and J by 7 bases, with 11 bases between them. The CDR3 has 14 amino acids. The germline V gene encodes CDR1 LGHDT and CDR2 YNNKEL (reference sequence). The CDR3 coding sequence is TGTGCCAGCAGCCAAGGCAGGGAGGGGCAGCCCCAGCATTTT. Translated, it gives CASSQGREGQPQHF.

The J gene is TRBJ1-1, the V gene TRBV7-9; possibly TRBD1 for D (6 bases). The CDR3 sequence is 12 residues long. Per germline, CDR1 SEHNR and CDR2 FQNEAQ (reference sequence). V shed 3 bases and J shed 5 bases, with 7 bases lying between them. CDR3 in amino acids: CASSFGQTEAFF. The CDR3 nucleotides read TGTGCCAGCAGCTTTGGACAGACTGAAGCTTTCTTT.

This sequence joins TRBV11-2 and TRBJ2-7; the D gene is possibly TRBD1 (6 bases). The CDR3 is made up of 13 amino acids. Germline CDR1 is SGHAT and CDR2 is FQNNGV. Trimming cost V 8 bases and J 5 bases, with 16 bases left between them. This chain's CDR3 is CASLNRVNHEQYF. The DNA of the CDR3 is TGTGCCAGCCTAAACAGGGTTAATCACGAGCAGTACTTC.

The chain carries TRBV9 and TRBJ2-7; 8 bases match TRBD1. The CDR3 is 12 residues long. The junction had 6 bases not matched to a gene; V was cut back by 7 bases and J by 6 bases. CDR1 is SGDLS, CDR2 YYNGEE, per germline. Written as DNA, the CDR3 is TGTGCCAGCGGACAAGACAGGGGCGAGCAGTACTTC. It codes for CASGQDRGEQYF.